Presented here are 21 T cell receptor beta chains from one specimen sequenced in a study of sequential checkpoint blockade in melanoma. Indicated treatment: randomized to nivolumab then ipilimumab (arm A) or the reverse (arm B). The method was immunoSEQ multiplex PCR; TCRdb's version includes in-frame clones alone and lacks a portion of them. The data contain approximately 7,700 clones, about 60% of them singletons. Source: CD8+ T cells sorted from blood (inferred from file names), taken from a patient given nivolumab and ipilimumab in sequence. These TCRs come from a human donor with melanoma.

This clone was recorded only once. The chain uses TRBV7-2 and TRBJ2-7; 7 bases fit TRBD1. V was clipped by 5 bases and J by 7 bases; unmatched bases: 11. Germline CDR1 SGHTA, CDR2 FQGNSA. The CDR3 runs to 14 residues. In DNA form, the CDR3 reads TGTGCCAGCAGCCCCTCCACGGAGACAGGGGAGCAGTACTTC. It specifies CASSPSTETGEQYF.

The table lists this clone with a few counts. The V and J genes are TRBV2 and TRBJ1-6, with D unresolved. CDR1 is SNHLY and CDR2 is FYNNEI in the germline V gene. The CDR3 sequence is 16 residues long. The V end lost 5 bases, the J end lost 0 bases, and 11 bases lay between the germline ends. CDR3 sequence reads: CASSKPPSSYNSPLHF. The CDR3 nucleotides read TGTGCCAGCAGTAAACCACCGAGCTCCTATAATTCACCCCTCCACTTT. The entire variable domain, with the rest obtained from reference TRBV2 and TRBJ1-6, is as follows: EPEVTQTPSHQVTQMGQEVILRCVPISNHLYFYWYRQILGQKVEFLVSFYNNEISEKSEIFDDQFSVERPDGSNFTLKIRSTKLEDSAMYFCASSKPPSSYNSPLHFGNGTRLTVT.

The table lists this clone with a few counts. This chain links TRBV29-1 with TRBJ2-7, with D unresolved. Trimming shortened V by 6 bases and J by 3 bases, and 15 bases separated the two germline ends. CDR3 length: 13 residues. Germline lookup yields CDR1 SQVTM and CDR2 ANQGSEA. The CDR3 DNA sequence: TGCAGCGTGGTTAAACATGATGGCTACGAGCAGTACTTC. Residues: CSVVKHDGYEQYF.

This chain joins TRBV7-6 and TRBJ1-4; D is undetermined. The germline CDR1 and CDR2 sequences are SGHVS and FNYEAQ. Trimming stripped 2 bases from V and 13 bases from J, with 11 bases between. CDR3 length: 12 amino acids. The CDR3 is CASSLNGAILFF. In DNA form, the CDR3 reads TGTGCCAGCAGCTTAAATGGAGCGATACTGTTTTTT.

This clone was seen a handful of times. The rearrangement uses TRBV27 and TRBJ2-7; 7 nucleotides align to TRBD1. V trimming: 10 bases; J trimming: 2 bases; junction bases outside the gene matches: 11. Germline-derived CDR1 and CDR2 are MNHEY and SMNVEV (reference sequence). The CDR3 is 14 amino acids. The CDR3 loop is CATRGGSSPYEQYF. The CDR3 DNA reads TGTGCCACCCGAGGGGGCAGCTCACCCTACGAGCAGTACTTC.

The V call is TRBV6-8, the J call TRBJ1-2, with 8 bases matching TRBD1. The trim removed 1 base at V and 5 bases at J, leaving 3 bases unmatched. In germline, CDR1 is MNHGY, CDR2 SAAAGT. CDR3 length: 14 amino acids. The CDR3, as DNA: TGTGCCAGCAGTTACTGGGACAGGAGTTATGGCTACACCTTC. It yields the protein CASSYWDRSYGYTF.

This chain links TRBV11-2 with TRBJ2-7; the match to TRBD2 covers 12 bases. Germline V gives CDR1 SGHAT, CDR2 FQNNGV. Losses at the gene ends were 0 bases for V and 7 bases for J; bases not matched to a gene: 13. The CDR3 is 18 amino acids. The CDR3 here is CASSLEPSGRAISEEQYF. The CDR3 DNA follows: TGTGCCAGCAGCTTAGAGCCTAGCGGGAGGGCCATCTCAGAAGAGCAGTACTTC.

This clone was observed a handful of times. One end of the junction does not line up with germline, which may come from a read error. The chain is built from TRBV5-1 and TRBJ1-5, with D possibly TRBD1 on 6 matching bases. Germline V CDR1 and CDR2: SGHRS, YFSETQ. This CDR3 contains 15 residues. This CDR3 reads CASSFFSGDNQPQHF. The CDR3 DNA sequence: TGTGCCAGCAGCTTTTTTTCAGGGGACAATCAGCCCCAGCATTTT. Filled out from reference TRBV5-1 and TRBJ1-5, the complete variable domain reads KAGVTQTPRYLIKTRGQQVTLSCSPISGHRSVSWYQQTPGQGLQFLFEYFSETQRNKGNFPGRFSGRQFSNSRSEMNVSTLELGDSALYLCASSFFSGDNQPQHFGDGTRLSIL.

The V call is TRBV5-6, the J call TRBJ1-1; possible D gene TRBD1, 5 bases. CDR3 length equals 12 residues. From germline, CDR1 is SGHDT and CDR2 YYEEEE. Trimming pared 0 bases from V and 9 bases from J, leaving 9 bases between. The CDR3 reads CASSLGQGKAFF. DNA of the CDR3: TGTGCCAGCAGCTTGGGGCAGGGTAAAGCTTTCTTT.

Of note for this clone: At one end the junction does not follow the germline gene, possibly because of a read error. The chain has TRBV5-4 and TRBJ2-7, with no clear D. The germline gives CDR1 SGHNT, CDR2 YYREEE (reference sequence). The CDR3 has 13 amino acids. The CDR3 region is CAGSLGITYEQYF. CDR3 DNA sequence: TGTGCCGGCAGCTTGGGTATAACCTACGAGCAGTACTTC.

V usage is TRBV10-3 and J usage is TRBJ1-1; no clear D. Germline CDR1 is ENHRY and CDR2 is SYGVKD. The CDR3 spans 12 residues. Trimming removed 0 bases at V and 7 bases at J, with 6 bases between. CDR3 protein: CAISESGSEAFF. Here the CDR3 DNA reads TGTGCCATCAGTGAGTCAGGGAGTGAAGCTTTCTTT.

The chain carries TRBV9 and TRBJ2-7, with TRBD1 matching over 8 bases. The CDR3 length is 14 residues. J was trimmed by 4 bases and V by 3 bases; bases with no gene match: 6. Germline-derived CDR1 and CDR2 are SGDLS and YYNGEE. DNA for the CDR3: TGTGCCAGCAGCGGGACAGGGCATGGGTACGAGCAGTACTTC. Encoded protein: CASSGTGHGYEQYF.

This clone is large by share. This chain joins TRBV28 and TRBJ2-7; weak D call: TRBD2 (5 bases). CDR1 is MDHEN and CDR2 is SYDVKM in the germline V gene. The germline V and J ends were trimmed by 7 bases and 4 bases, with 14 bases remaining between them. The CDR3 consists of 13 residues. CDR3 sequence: CASTPDLAYEQYF. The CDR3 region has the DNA TGTGCCAGCACCCCCGACCTAGCTTACGAGCAGTACTTC.

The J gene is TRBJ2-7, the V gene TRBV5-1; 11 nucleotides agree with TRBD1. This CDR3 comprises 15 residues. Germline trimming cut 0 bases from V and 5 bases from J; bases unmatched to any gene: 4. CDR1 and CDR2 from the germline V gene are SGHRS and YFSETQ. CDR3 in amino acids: CASSLVGTGGNEQYF. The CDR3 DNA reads TGCGCCAGCAGCTTGGTCGGGACAGGGGGTAACGAGCAGTACTTC.

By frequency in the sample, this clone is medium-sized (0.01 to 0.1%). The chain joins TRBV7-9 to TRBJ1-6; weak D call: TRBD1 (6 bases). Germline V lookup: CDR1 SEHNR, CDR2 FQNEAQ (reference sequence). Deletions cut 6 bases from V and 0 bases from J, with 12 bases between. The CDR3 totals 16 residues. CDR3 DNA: TGTGCCAGCAGACACGGACAGAGCTCCTATAATTCACCCCTCCACTTT. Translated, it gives CASRHGQSSYNSPLHF. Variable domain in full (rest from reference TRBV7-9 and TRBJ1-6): DTGVSQNPRHKITKRGQNVTFRCDPISEHNRLYWYRQTLGQGPEFLTYFQNEAQLEKSRLLSDRFSAERPKGSFSTLEIQRTEQGDSAMYLCASRHGQSSYNSPLHFGNGTRLTVT.

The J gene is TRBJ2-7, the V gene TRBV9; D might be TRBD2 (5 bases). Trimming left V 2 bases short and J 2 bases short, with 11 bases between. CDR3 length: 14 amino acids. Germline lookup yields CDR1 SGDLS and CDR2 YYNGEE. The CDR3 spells CASSVASGPYEQYF. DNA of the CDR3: TGTGCCAGCAGCGTCGCCAGCGGACCCTACGAGCAGTACTTC.

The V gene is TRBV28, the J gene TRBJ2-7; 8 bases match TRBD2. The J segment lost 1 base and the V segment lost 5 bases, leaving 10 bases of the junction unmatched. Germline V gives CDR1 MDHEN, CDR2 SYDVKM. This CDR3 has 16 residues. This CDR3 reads CASSRGLALRSYEQYF. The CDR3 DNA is TGTGCCAGCAGTCGCGGACTAGCCCTACGGTCCTACGAGCAGTACTTC.

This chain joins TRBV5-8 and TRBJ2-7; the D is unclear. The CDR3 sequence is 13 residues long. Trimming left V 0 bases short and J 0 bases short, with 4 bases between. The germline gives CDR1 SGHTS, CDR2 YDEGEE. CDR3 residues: CASSLVYSYEQYF. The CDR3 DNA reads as TGTGCCAGCAGCTTGGTCTACTCCTACGAGCAGTACTTC.

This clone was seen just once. Here the CDR3 reads CASSLAPGRASQVDYGYTF. CDR3 nucleotide sequence: TGTGCCAGCAGCTTAGCACCGGGCAGGGCTTCGCAGGTTGACTATGGCTACACCTTC. The genes are TRBV7-9 and TRBJ1-2; weak D call: TRBD1 (5 bases). The CDR3 length is 19 residues. Germline-derived CDR1 and CDR2 are SEHNR and FQNEAQ (reference sequence). Trimming cost V 0 bases and J 3 bases, with 23 bases left between them.

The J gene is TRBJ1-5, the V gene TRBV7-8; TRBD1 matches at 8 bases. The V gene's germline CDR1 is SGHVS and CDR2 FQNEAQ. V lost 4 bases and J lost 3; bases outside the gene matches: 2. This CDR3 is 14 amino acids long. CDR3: CASSWTGSNQPQHF. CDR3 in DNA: TGTGCCAGCAGCTGGACAGGGTCCAATCAGCCCCAGCATTTT.

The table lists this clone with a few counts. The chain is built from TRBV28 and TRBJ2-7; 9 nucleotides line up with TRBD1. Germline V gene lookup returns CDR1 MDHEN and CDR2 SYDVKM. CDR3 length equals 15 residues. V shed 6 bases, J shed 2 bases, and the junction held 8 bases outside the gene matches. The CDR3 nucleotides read TGTGCCAGCAGCTTAACTCGGACAGGGGCCTACGAGCAGTACTTC. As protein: CASSLTRTGAYEQYF. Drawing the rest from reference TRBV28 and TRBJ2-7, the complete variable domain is DVKVTQSSRYLVKRTGEKVFLECVQDMDHENMFWYRQDPGLGLRLIYFSYDVKMKEKGDIPEGYSVSREKKERFSLILESASTNQTSMYLCASSLTRTGAYEQYFGPGTRLTVT.